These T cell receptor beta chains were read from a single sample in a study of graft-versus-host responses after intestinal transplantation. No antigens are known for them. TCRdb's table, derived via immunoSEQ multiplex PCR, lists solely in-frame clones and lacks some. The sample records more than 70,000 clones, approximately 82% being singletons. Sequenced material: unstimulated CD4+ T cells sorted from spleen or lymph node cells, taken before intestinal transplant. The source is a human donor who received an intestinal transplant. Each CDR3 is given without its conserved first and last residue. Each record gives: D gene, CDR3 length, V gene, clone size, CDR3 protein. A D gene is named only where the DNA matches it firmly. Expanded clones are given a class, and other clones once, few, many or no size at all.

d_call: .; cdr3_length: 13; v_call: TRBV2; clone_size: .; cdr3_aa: ASSDPGHTIYEQY
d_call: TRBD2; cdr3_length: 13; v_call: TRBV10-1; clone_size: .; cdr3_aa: ASSDTSDKENEQF
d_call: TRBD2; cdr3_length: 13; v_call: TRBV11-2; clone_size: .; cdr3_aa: ASSLVRGATDTQY
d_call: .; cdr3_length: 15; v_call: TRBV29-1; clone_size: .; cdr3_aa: SVEGFWPGDMNTEAF
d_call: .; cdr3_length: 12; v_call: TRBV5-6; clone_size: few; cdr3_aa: ASSLVPEGTEAF
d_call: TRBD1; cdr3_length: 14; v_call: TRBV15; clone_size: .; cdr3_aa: ATSRDLLTGTDTQY
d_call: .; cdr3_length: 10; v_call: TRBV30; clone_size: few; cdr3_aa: AWSAGNQPQH
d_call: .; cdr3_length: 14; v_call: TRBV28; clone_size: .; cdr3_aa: ASRPTGLRNTGELF
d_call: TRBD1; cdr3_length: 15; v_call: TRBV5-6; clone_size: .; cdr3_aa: ASSRYRGNMVTGELF
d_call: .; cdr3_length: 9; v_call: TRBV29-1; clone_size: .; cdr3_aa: SVGEVETQY
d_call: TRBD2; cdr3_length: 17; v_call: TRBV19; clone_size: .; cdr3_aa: ASSIGLAGGGGSYNEQF
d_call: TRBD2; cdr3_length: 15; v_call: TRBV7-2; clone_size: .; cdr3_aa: ASSLGTSGLGADTQY
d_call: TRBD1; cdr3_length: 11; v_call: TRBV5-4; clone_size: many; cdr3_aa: ASSLEGARGYT
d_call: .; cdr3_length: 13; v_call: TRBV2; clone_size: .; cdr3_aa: ASSEEGAGTGELS
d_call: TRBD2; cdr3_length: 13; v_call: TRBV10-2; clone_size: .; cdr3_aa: ASRAASGDYNEQF
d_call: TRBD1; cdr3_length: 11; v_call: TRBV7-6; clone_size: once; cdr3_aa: ASSLDRGNEQF
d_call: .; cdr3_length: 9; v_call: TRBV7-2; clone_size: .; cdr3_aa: ASSPGVRQY
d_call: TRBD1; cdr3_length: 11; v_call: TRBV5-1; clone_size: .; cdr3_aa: ASRPTGGETQY
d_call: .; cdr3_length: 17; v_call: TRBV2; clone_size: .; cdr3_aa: ASSEPPARAAPRGSPLH
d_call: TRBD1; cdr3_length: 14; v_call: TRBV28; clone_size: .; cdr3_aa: ASSHRGQGVRQPQH
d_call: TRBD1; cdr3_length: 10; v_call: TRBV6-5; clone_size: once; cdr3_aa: ASTTGVGGYT
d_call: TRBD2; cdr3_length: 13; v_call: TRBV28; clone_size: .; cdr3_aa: ASSKAGAARETQY
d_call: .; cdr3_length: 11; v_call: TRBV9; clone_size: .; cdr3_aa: ASSVHSNQPQH
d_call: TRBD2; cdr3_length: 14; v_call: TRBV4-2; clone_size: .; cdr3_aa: ASSQDLVAGADTQY
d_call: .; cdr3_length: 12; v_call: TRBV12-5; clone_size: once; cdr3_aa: ASGLPGHHYEQY